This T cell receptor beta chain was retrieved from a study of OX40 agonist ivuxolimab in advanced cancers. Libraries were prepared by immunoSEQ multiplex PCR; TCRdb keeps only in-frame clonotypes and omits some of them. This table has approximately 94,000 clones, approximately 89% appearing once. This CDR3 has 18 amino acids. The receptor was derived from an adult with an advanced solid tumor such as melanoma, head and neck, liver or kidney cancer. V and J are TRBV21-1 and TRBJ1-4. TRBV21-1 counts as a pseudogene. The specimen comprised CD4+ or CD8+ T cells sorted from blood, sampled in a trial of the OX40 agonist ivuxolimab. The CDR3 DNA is TGTGCCAGCAGCAAAGCGCCAATACGAGTGCTTCCTAATGAAAAACTGTTTTTT. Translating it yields CASSKAPIRVLPNEKLFF.